A single sample gave rise to the 2 T cell receptor beta chains below, sequenced in a study of early T cells in non-severe SARS-CoV-2 infection. TCRdb independently ran MiXCR on the 5' RACE reads; one entry per CDR3 protein. The sample yields more than 95,000 distinct CDR3 sequences, more than 12% seen once. Sequenced input: whole blood. The receptors were gathered from an adult who was a healthcare worker with PCR-confirmed SARS-CoV-2 infection or an uninfected control (not recorded which).

The CDR3 coding sequence is TGTGCCAGCAGCTCCCTTGCGGGGGGGAAAACAGATACGCAGTATTTT. The encoded protein is CASSSLAGGKTDTQYF. The chain carries TRBV5-4 and TRBJ2-3; 9 bases align to TRBD2. With V trimmed by 3 bases and J by 3 bases, 8 bases remained unmatched. In germline, CDR1 is SGHNT, CDR2 YYREEE (reference sequence). This CDR3 has 16 amino acids.

Only a few counts were recorded for this clonotype. The chain joins TRBV27 to TRBJ1-2, with 10 bases identical to TRBD1. Per the germline V gene, CDR1 is MNHEY and CDR2 is SMNVEV (reference sequence). This CDR3 is built from 14 residues. The trim removed 5 bases at V and 5 bases at J, leaving 5 bases unmatched. The chain's CDR3 is CASSPGQGRYGYTF. CDR3 nucleotides: TGTGCCAGCAGTCCGGGACAGGGGCGATATGGCTACACCTTC.